This T cell receptor beta chain was retrieved from a study of CD8+ T cells in alopecia areata. Study-wide background: Treated patients were given oral tofacitinib, which was dosed at 5 to 10 mg twice daily.

As the sequencing template, cDNA was produced by extracting RNA and reverse transcribing it. TCRdb's copy holds only in-frame clones and misses some; the assay was immunoSEQ multiplex PCR. The top ten hold approximately 1.3% of the sample, which has around 180,000 clones, more than 55% seen once. Comments on this clone: Its cognate antigen is unknown.

The ends were cut back, 0 bases at V and 4 bases at J, with 13 bases in the middle. The CDR3 is 16 residues long. In germline, CDR1 is MGHRA, CDR2 YSYEKL. Regarding treatment: oral pan-JAK inhibitor, 5-10 mg twice daily. Regarding the study as a whole: With patients, TCR sharing proved less clear than in mice, a difference possibly related to HLA. Across lesional scalp, and particularly alopecia totalis/universalis, clonality surpassed that of normal scalp.

The clonotype originates from a human donor with alopecia areata. The V and J genes are TRBV4-1 and TRBJ2-1, with D perhaps TRBD1 (6 bases). Sample: CD4+ T cells sorted from blood, taken between weeks 47 and 50, from a patient treated with tofacitinib. This chain's CDR3 is CASSQDPSGVYNEQFF. The CDR3 DNA reads TGCGCCAGCAGCCAAGATCCCTCAGGGGTATACAATGAGCAGTTCTTC.